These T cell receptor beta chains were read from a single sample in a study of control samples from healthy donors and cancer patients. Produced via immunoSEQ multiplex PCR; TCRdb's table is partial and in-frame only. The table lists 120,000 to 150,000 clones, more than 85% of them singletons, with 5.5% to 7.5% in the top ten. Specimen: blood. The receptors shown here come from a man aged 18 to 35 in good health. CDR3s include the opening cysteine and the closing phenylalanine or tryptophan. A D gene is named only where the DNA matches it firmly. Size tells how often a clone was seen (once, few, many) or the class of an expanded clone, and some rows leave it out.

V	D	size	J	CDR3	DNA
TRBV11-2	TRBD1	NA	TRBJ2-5	CASSYRTGKYQETQYF	TGTGCCAGCAGTTATCGGACAGGGAAGTACCAAGAGACCCAGTACTTC
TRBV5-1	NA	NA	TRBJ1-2	CASSFPGETYTF	TGCGCCAGCAGCTTTCCGGGAGAAACCTACACCTTC
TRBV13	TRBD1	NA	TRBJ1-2	CAIENRGDYGYTF	TGTGCCATCGAGAACAGGGGAGACTATGGCTACACCTTC
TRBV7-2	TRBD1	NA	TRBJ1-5	CASSLATGTGVYQPQHF	TGTGCCAGCAGCTTAGCCACCGGGACAGGGGTTTATCAGCCCCAGCATTTT
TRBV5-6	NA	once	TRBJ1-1	CASSKGLDRIPEAFF	TGTGCCAGCAGCAAGGGGCTAGACAGGATACCTGAAGCTTTCTTT
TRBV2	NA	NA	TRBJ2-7	CASRPAPSGDAKTYEQYF	TGTGCCAGCAGGCCGGCCCCCTCCGGGGACGCCAAGACCTACGAGCAGTACTTC
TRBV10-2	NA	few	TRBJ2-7	CASSEGAGKGYEQYF	TGCGCCAGCAGTGAGGGGGCAGGTAAGGGGTACGAGCAGTACTTC
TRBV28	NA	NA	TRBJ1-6	CASSFGSPLHF	TGTGCCAGCAGTTTTGGGTCACCCCTCCACTTT
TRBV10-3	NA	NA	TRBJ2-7	CAISEEGQSSYEQYF	TGTGCCATCAGTGAGGAAGGACAGAGCTCCTACGAGCAGTACTTC
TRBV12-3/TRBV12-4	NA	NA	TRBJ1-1	CASLTLNTEAFF	TGTGCCAGCTTGACATTGAACACTGAAGCTTTCTTT
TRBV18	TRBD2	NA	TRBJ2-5	CASSRRSGGGDLQETQYF	TGTGCCAGCTCAAGGAGGTCAGGCGGGGGAGACCTCCAAGAGACCCAGTACTTC
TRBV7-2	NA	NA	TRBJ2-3	CASSLAPDTQYF	TGTGCCAGCAGCTTAGCTCCAGATACGCAGTATTTT
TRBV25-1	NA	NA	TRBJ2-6	CATNRAGANVLTF	TGTGCCACCAACAGGGCTGGGGCCAACGTCCTGACTTTC
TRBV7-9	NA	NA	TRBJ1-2	CASSAVGGQYGYTF	TGTGCCAGCAGCGCCGTAGGGGGGCAATATGGCTACACCTTC
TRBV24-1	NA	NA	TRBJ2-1	CATSLSVYNEQFF	TGTGCCACCAGTCTTAGCGTATACAATGAGCAGTTCTTC
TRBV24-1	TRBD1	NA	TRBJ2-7	CATSDDWGQDFYEQYF	TGTGCCACCAGTGATGACTGGGGACAGGATTTCTACGAGCAGTACTTC
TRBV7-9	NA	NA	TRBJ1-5	CASSLELGPQHF	TGTGCCAGCAGCTTAGAATTAGGGCCCCAGCATTTT
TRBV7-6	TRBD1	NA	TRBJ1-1	CASSSPLTGRNTEAFF	TGTGCCAGCAGCTCCCCTTTGACAGGGCGGAACACTGAAGCTTTCTTT
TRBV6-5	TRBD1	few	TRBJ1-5	CASSSHPDRFDQPQHF	TGTGCCAGCAGTTCCCATCCGGACAGGTTCGATCAGCCCCAGCATTTT
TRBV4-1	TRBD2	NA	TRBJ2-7	CASSHQGLAVSYEQYF	TGCGCCAGCAGCCACCAGGGACTAGCGGTCTCCTACGAGCAGTACTTC
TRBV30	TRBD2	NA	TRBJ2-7	CAWGLAGTDEQYF	TGTGCCTGGGGACTAGCGGGAACAGACGAGCAGTACTTC
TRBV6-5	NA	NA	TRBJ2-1	CASVETVHEQFF	TGTGCCAGCGTCGAGACCGTCCATGAGCAGTTCTTC
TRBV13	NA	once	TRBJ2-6	CASSLQPGANVLTF	TGTGCCAGCAGCCTCCAGCCCGGGGCCAACGTCCTGACTTTC
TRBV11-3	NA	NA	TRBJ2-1	CASSPWGASSYNEQFF	TGTGCCAGCAGCCCTTGGGGGGCCTCCTCTTACAATGAGCAGTTCTTC
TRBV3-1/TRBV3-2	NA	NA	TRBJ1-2	CASSQRGANYGYTF	TGTGCCAGCAGCCAACGGGGAGCAAACTATGGCTACACCTTC
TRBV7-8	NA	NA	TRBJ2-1	CASSPSARYDEQFF	TGTGCCAGCAGCCCCAGCGCCAGGTACGATGAGCAGTTCTTC
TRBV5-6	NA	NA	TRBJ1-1	CASSFWSNTEAFF	TGTGCCAGCAGCTTTTGGTCAAACACTGAAGCTTTCTTT
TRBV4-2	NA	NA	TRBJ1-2	CASSQALGGGRGSYTF	TGTGCCAGCAGCCAGGCCCTAGGAGGAGGGCGCGGGAGCTACACCTTC